Listed below are T cell receptor beta chains from one sample, sequenced in a study of T cells in localized non-small cell lung cancer. TCRdb's table, derived via immunoSEQ multiplex PCR, lists solely in-frame clones and lacks some. This table has about 31,000 clones, roughly nine tenths appearing once. The input for sequencing was peripheral blood, taken before any cancer treatment. The origin of the receptors is a woman aged 35-70 years with stage I lung adenocarcinoma. Each CDR3 is given with its conserved first and last residue. Each record gives: V gene, D gene, clone size, J gene, CDR3 DNA, CDR3 protein. The D gene is left open where the match is weak. Size values are once, few and many counts, or a class for expanded clones, and some rows have none.

>TRBV25-1|TRBD1|-|TRBJ1-2
TGTGCCAGCAGTGAATCGGGGGACAGTTCTTTATCTGGCTACACCTTC
CASSESGDSSLSGYTF
>TRBV19|TRBD1|-|TRBJ2-6
TGTGCCAGTAGCCGACAGGGAACTGGGGCCAACGTCCTGACTTTC
CASSRQGTGANVLTF
>TRBV27|-|-|TRBJ2-3
TGTGCCAGCAGTGGGGGAGATACGCAGTATTTT
CASSGGDTQYF
>TRBV6-5|TRBD2|-|TRBJ2-2
TGTGCCAGCAGCCCCAGCGGGGGATACACCGGGGAGCTGTTTTTT
CASSPSGGYTGELFF
>TRBV19|-|-|TRBJ2-3
TGTGCCACCCAGGATCGGGGGAGGAGTTCAGATACGCAGTATTTT
CATQDRGRSSDTQYF
>TRBV18|TRBD2|-|TRBJ2-1
TGTGCCGTAGGACTAGTCGCCTACAATGAGCAGTTCTTC
CAVGLVAYNEQFF
>TRBV28|-|-|TRBJ2-3
TGTGCCAGCAGTTTAGGCCTAGGGGGCACAGATACGCAGTATTTT
CASSLGLGGTDTQYF
>TRBV5-1|TRBD1|-|TRBJ1-5
TGCGCCAGCAGCTTGGCCGTTCGGACAGGGATTTATCAGCCCCAGCATTTT
CASSLAVRTGIYQPQHF
>TRBV4-1|-|-|TRBJ2-7
TGCGCCAGCAGCCAAGGGGCCGGGAGCTACGAGCAGTACTTC
CASSQGAGSYEQYF
>TRBV9|TRBD1|-|TRBJ2-7
TGTGCCAGCAGCGCACGGGACAGGGGAGACGAGCAGTACTTC
CASSARDRGDEQYF
>TRBV9|-|-|TRBJ2-3
TGTGCCAGCAGCCCTTCGATGGGGGCGATTACGCAGTATTTT
CASSPSMGAITQYF
>TRBV28|TRBD2|-|TRBJ2-2
TGTGCCAGCATTAAGAGCGGGAGGGCCACGGGGGGGGAGCTGTTTTTT
CASIKSGRATGGELFF
>TRBV6-6|-|-|TRBJ2-6
TGTGCCAGCAGCTCTGGGGCCAACGTCCTGACTTTC
CASSSGANVLTF
>TRBV7-9|TRBD1|-|TRBJ1-1
TGTGCCAGCAGCTTACTAGGACAGGGAGGCAGTGAAGCTTTCTTT
CASSLLGQGGSEAFF
>TRBV19|TRBD1|once|TRBJ2-1
TGTGCCAGTAGTCGACAGGGGGATGAGCAGTTCTTC
CASSRQGDEQFF
>TRBV9|-|-|TRBJ2-2
TGTGCCAGCAGCGTAGACGGGGGACAGAACACCGGGGAGCTGTTTTTT
CASSVDGGQNTGELFF
>TRBV5-4|-|-|TRBJ2-1
TGTGCCAGCAGCTTGGATTCGCAGGTCTACAATGAGCAGTTCTTC
CASSLDSQVYNEQFF
>TRBV7-2|TRBD1|-|TRBJ1-2
TGTGCCAGCAGCGAGACAGGGGGCTCTGGCTACACCTTC
CASSETGGSGYTF